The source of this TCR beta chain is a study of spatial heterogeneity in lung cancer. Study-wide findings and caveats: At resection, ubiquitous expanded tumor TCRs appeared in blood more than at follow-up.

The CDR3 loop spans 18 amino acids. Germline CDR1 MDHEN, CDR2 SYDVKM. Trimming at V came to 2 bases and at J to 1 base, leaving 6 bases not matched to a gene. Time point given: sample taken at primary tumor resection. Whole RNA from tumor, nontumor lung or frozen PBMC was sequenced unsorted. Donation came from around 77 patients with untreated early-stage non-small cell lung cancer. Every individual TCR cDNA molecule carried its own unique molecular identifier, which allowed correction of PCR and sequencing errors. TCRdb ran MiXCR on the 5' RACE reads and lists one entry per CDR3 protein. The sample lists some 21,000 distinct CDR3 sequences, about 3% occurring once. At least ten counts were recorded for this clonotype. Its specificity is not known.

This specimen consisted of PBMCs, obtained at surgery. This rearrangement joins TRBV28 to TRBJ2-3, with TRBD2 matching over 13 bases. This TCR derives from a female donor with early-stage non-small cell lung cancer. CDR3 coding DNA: TGTGCCAGCAGTTTAGGCTACGGACTAGCGGGAGGCACAGATACGCAGTATTTT. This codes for CASSLGYGLAGGTDTQYF. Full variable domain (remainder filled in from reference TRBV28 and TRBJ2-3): DVKVTQSSRYLVKRTGEKVFLECVQDMDHENMFWYRQDPGLGLRLIYFSYDVKMKEKGDIPEGYSVSREKKERFSLILESASTNQTSMYLCASSLGYGLAGGTDTQYFGPGTRLTVL.